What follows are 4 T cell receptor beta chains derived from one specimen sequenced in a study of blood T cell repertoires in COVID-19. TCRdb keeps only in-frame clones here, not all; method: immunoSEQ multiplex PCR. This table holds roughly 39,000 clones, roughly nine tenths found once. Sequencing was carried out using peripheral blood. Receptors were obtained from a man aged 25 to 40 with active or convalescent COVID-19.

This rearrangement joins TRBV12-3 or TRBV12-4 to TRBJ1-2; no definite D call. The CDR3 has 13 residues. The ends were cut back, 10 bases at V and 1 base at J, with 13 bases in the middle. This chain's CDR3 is CATCWPVNYGYTF. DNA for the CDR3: TGTGCCACCTGTTGGCCAGTTAACTATGGCTACACCTTC.

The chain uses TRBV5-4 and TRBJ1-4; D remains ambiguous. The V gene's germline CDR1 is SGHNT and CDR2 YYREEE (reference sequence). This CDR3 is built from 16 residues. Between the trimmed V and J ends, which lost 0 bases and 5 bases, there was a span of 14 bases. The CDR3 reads CASSLDPTSRNEKLFF. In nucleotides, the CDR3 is TGTGCCAGCAGCTTGGACCCGACTAGCCGCAATGAAAAACTGTTTTTT.

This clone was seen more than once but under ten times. The CDR3 DNA sequence: TGTGCCAGCAGTGAAACCGGGACAGGGCTTCAGGCTTTCTTT. It translates to CASSETGTGLQAFF. The chain combines TRBV6-1 with TRBJ1-1; TRBD1 agrees at 9 bases. Germline V gene lookup returns CDR1 MNHNS and CDR2 SASEGT. The CDR3 covers 14 residues. V gave up 2 bases and J gave up 11 bases; unmatched junction bases: 9.

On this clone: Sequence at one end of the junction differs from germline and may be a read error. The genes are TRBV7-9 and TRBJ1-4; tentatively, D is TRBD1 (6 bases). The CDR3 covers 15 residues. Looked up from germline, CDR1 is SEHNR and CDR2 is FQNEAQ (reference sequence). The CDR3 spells CASSLADRIEEKLFF. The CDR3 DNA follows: TGTGCCAGCAGCCTAGCCGACAGGATAGAAGAAAAACTGTTTTTT.